This is a list of T cell receptor beta chains from one sample in a study of shared clonotypes between healthy human individuals. Sequencing used immunoSEQ multiplex PCR; TCRdb keeps in-frame clones, though not all of them. The repertoire holds about 2 million clones, with about 95% as singletons. Sequencing was carried out using naive CD8+ T cells sorted from blood. Source of these receptors: a man in his late teens or twenties in good health. Both conserved end residues are part of each CDR3. Each record gives: D gene, J gene, V gene, CDR3 protein. The D gene is left open where the match is weak.

TRBD2,TRBJ2-3,TRBV2,CASNIAGVATDTQYF
-,TRBJ2-7,TRBV7-3,CASSLLRNDRPYEQYF
-,TRBJ2-3,TRBV4-1,CASSQASSFGTDTQYF
TRBD1,TRBJ1-4,TRBV9,CASNSGGVEKLFF
-,TRBJ1-2,TRBV2,CASSADGNYGYTF
TRBD2,TRBJ2-5,TRBV7-9,CASEGLAGGLGETQYF
-,TRBJ2-7,TRBV25-1,CASSAKWGDGSSYEQYF
-,TRBJ1-6,TRBV29-1,CSVEDQGREGSPLHF
-,TRBJ1-5,TRBV27,CASSETDQPQHF
TRBD1,TRBJ2-1,TRBV25-1,CASSEGTGYYNEQFF
TRBD1,TRBJ2-3,TRBV7-3,CASSSGTGGTDTQYF
TRBD2,TRBJ2-2,TRBV18,CASSPLSGLAESNTGELFF
TRBD1,TRBJ2-7,TRBV14,CASSHPGQGYEQYF
TRBD2,TRBJ2-5,TRBV7-2,CASSLNGGAVETQYF
TRBD2,TRBJ2-2,TRBV30,CAWSVLLIAGGNTGELFF
-,TRBJ2-2,TRBV27,CASSSGTGELFF
TRBD2,TRBJ2-6,TRBV18,CASSPSGLAFSGANVLTF
-,TRBJ2-7,TRBV11-2,CASSLVAGTYEQYF
TRBD1,TRBJ2-7,TRBV6-5,CASSYGAGGGQQYF
-,TRBJ2-7,TRBV7-2,CASSPDYSQGYEQYF
-,TRBJ1-2,TRBV10-1,CASSMDSNYGYTF
-,TRBJ1-1,TRBV29-1,CSVERYTEAFF
-,TRBJ2-7,TRBV5-1,CASSLVSPKVDEQYF
-,TRBJ1-1,TRBV5-5,CASSLVQGTLAEAFF
TRBD1,TRBJ2-5,TRBV2,CTSTDRVQETQYF
-,TRBJ1-4,TRBV9,CASSVSDPGLHDEKLFF
-,TRBJ1-4,TRBV21-1,CASSKFGRAPSVHLNEKLFF
-,TRBJ2-5,TRBV27,CASSLSSTRETQYF